This TCR beta chain was recorded in a study of human T cells and chemical hapten exposure (dated by TCRdb to about 2021). Background on the whole study: For sensitization, 2% DPC in acetone was applied to an approximately 2 cm by approximately 2 cm area of upper inner arm skin. Patch testing on the upper back used Finn chambers containing 0.01% DPC, with scoring done after 6 days according to International Contact Dermatitis Research Group standards. Alopecia areata with under or over 50% scalp involvement, alopecia totalis and alopecia universalis were represented in the patient cohort, which was mostly female. For TCR sequencing, blood came from 25 to 35 alopecia patients at anywhere from one to four time points (pre-sensitization, 2, 6 and 24 weeks). Libraries were pooled for sequencing, and variation in per-sample TCR yields was attributed mainly to small differences in library volumes within the pool. Patients additionally received weekly therapeutic DPC doses to the scalp throughout the approximately 22-week study period. Peripheral blood TCR repertoire changes were tracked in vivo in alopecia patients during primary and secondary sensitization to the hapten diphenylcyclopropenone (DPC). Blood samples were taken from patients before sensitization (week 0) and at 2, 6 and about 24 weeks after DPC sensitization. Broad study findings and their caveats: Repeated subsampling changed both the strength of the expansion versus patch-test correlation and the threshold at which the correlation became significant. DPC sensitization did not change the number of TCRs with a frequency above 1 in 1000, and there was no evidence of changes in global repertoire structure. Significantly more large CDR3 similarity clusters were formed by expanded TCRs than by pre-sensitization or healthy control sets, consistent with antigen-driven responses. A positive correlation was found between the number of PT1 expanded TCRs and patch test score, with significance reached at thresholds 8, 16 and 32 but not 4. Alopecia, a presumed autoimmune disease, was present in all patients, so the immune response of the patients might differ from that of healthy individuals.

At least ten counts were recorded for this clonotype. Its antigen is not yet known. No much larger clone exists at a distance of one base, and base qualities are not known. The sample's time point label is to be understood as: patch test 1, 2 weeks after DPC sensitization. Sample treatment or condition, as interpreted from the label and publication: therapeutic diphenylcyclopropenone sensitization with weekly scalp DPC. At each patch-test visit, blood was drawn before the patch test was applied. Patients were considered eligible if aged 18 to 70, diagnosed with alopecia and deemed suitable for DPC therapy, and patients were excluded if pregnant. Unfractionated whole blood was collected in Tempus Blood RNA tubes, and total RNA was extracted from that blood. The library was built by means of RACE. Sequenced on a NextSeq 500. During library preparation, unique molecular identifiers were attached to individual cDNA molecules so that TCRs could be counted in a quantitative, reproducible way. Each blood RNA sample was used to sequence both TCR alpha and TCR beta chains. The study's own analysis went as follows. A median of around 100,000 TCRs per sample was observed, with a range of about 20,000 to 690,600. The Decombinator software suite was used to annotate the V, J and CDR3 of the TCR reads. To make PS versus PT1 abundance plots, every sample was subsampled to the same number of TCRs (28,000). Expanded TCRs were defined as absent before sensitization and observed at least eight times at the 2-week time point. Using fastp trimming at Q25 and MiXCR clonotype assembly, TCRdb reanalyzed the public sequencing data and kept in-frame beta chains. Each entry is one CDR3 protein sequence, shown with its most common DNA and genes. TCRdb's processing, not the authors' own work, is the source of the V and J calls. This sample lists roughly 120,000 distinct CDR3 sequences; about 13% were detected once. Together, the top ten hold approximately 0.89% of the sample.

From cysteine to phenylalanine, the CDR3 is 14 amino acids long. Solely the CDR3 DNA is kept, with 42 bases framed from the first base. The junction shows trimming of 3 bases on V and 4 bases on J, plus 12 bases between the germline ends. CDR1 and CDR2 are read off the germline V gene (reference sequence) as LNHDA and SQIVND. The receptor comes from a man younger than 35 with alopecia areata. Some clones in this sample may be carry-over from other donors' samples. The material sequenced was whole blood, taken in connection with sensitization to the hapten diphenylcyclopropenone (DPC). This chain is built from TRBV19 and TRBJ1-2; the D gene is perhaps TRBD1, from 5 matching bases. Read as DNA, the sequence is TGTGCCAGTAGTATTCGGGCAGGGAGCTATGGCTACACCTTC. Its product reads: CASSIRAGSYGYTF.